What follows are 7 T cell receptor beta chains derived from one specimen sequenced in a study of blood T cell repertoires in COVID-19 (dated by TCRdb to 2018 to 2020). Library prep was done by the immunoSEQ multiplex PCR assay. TCRdb stores this immuneACCESS table with in-frame sequences only. Part of the clones is absent; in the studies checked, under half of the shortfall reflects unresolved V genes, and no reason is known for the rest. The sample table lists under 150,000 clones, 70% to 90% of them with a count of one. Around 2.3% of the sample lies in the top ten. Sequenced material: PBMCs or T cells enriched from blood (not recorded which). These receptors were taken from a woman between 45 and 60 years old who had recovered from COVID-19.

The chain recombines TRBV7-6 with TRBJ1-2; D uncertain. Germline lookup yields CDR1 SGHVS and CDR2 FNYEAQ. V was shortened by 1 base and J by 6 bases, with 6 bases between the two germline ends. The CDR3 length is 12 residues. This chain's CDR3 is CASSLDGNGYTF. CDR3 bases: TGTGCCAGCAGCTTAGACGGGAATGGCTACACCTTC.

The V call is TRBV5-4, the J call TRBJ2-7, with 12 bases aligning to TRBD2. The CDR3 sequence is 17 residues long. J was trimmed by 6 bases and V by 0 bases; bases with no gene match: 10. Germline V gives CDR1 SGHNT, CDR2 YYREEE (reference sequence). This CDR3 is CASSLASSGGARFEQYF. The CDR3, as DNA: TGTGCCAGCAGCTTGGCTTCTAGCGGGGGGGCCCGTTTCGAGCAGTACTTC. The variable domain in full, completed from reference TRBV5-4 and TRBJ2-7, reads ETGVTQSPTHLIKTRGQQVTLRCSSQSGHNTVSWYQQALGQGPQFIFQYYREEENGRGNFPPRFSGLQFPNYSSELNVNALELDDSALYLCASSLASSGGARFEQYFGPGTRLTVT.

This chain joins TRBV20-1 and TRBJ1-1; D ambiguous. V was cut by 4 bases and J by 5 bases, with 8 bases left in between. CDR3 length: 11 amino acids. CDR1 is DFQATT and CDR2 is SNEGSKA in the germline V gene (reference sequence). The CDR3 is CSATPYTEAFF. DNA of the CDR3: TGCAGTGCTACCCCTTATACTGAAGCTTTCTTT.

This clone has a single count. The chain employs TRBV27 and TRBJ1-1, with D possibly TRBD1 on 5 matching bases. Trimming left V 2 bases short and J 1 base short, with 20 bases between. The CDR3 runs to 18 residues. Germline loops: CDR1 MNHEY, CDR2 SMNVEV (reference sequence). CDR3 DNA: TGTGCCAGCAGTTTAAGTGTAGTCAGGGTTGGTAGGAACACTGAAGCTTTCTTT. Protein product: CASSLSVVRVGRNTEAFF.

The chain carries TRBV10-3 and TRBJ1-2; 7 bases are a match to TRBD1. J gave up 5 bases and V 6 bases, and 9 bases lay outside the gene matches. From germline, CDR1 is ENHRY and CDR2 SYGVKD. The CDR3 covers 14 residues. The CDR3 region is CAIRKDRDDYGYTF. In nucleotides, the CDR3 is TGTGCCATCAGAAAAGACAGGGACGATTATGGCTACACCTTC.

The chain links TRBV5-1 to TRBJ1-2; D remains ambiguous. Germline lookup yields CDR1 SGHRS and CDR2 YFSETQ. The CDR3 sequence is 15 residues long. The ends were cut back, 0 bases at V and 2 bases at J, with 11 bases in the middle. The CDR3 is CASSLELGGNYGYTF. For the CDR3, the DNA is TGCGCCAGCAGCTTGGAGCTCGGCGGGAACTATGGCTACACCTTC.

The chain is built from TRBV3-1 (or the pseudogene TRBV3-2) and TRBJ2-2; weak D call: TRBD2 (6 bases). Trimming cost V 4 bases and J 1 base, with 13 bases left between them. The length of the CDR3 is 16 residues. CDR1 LGHDT and CDR2 YNNKEL come from the germline V gene (reference sequence). The CDR3 region is CASSPEMGLNTGELFF. CDR3 nucleotide sequence: TGTGCCAGCAGCCCAGAGATGGGACTGAACACCGGGGAGCTGTTTTTT.